The sequence of this T cell receptor (beta chain) was determined in a study of cytomegalovirus exposure and HLA in healthy donors. General study findings and limits: A classifier reportedly called cytomegalovirus status with high sensitivity and specificity. Across donors, most TCRs were seen rarely, yet some public ones were widespread. The tendency of first-cohort TCR clusters to co-occur in the roughly 120 validation repertoires was the finding of a later analysis.

Method: immunoSEQ multiplex PCR; TCRdb's copy keeps in-frame clones and lacks some. The data contain roughly 150,000 clones, about 89% of them seen just once; the ten biggest clones take up around 3.2%. As concerns this clone: Antigen unknown.

This TCR was recovered from a woman aged 18-35 years in good health and CMV-seropositive. The sample consisted of PBMCs.

This CDR3 reads CASSEAEGSVTEAFF. CDR3 DNA: TGTGCCAGCAGTGAAGCGGAGGGCTCGGTCACTGAAGCTTTCTTT. V and J are TRBV2 and TRBJ1-1, with D uncertain. The CDR3 covers 15 residues. V lost 0 bases and J 4 bases, leaving 12 bases between the germline ends. Germline V gives CDR1 SNHLY, CDR2 FYNNEI.